The 20 T cell receptor beta chains given below trace back to one sample, sequenced in a study of shared clonotypes between healthy human individuals. Produced via immunoSEQ multiplex PCR; TCRdb's table is partial and in-frame only. The sample holds more than 400,000 clones; roughly 80% are singletons and the top ten take over 9.5%. What was sequenced was PBMCs. Receptors originate from a woman in her thirties or forties in good health. Some clones in this sample may be carry-over from other donors' samples.

The CDR3 DNA reads TGCAGTGCTGCTCATCAAGAGACCCAGTACTTC. Its protein product is CSAAHQETQYF. This chain links TRBV20-1 with TRBJ2-5; the D is unclear. The CDR3 consists of 11 residues. The V end was cut by 5 bases, the J end by 2 bases, with 6 bases between. The germline V gene has CDR1 DFQATT and CDR2 SNEGSKA (reference sequence).

Turning to this clone: It differs at one base from a far larger clone, so likely a read error. The chain employs TRBV29-1 and TRBJ1-1, with a possible D match to TRBD1 (5 bases). CDR1 and CDR2 (germline): SQVTM, ANQGSEA. Trimming pared 6 bases from V and 11 bases from J, leaving 16 bases between. The CDR3 has 11 amino acids. The CDR3: CSVDRGVTAFF. The DNA of the CDR3 is TGCAGCGTGGACCGGGGGGTAACGGCTTTCTTT.

This sequence joins TRBV5-6 and TRBJ2-7, with D unclear. This CDR3 has 13 residues. V gave up 4 bases and J gave up 4 bases, with 12 bases separating them. The V gene's germline CDR1 is SGHDT and CDR2 YYEEEE. The CDR3 reads CASSLGSPYEQYF. In DNA, the CDR3 is TGTGCCAGCAGCCTGGGATCTCCGTACGAGCAGTACTTC. Looking up the rest from reference TRBV5-6 and TRBJ2-7 gives the full variable domain: DAGVTQSPTHLIKTRGQQVTLRCSPKSGHDTVSWYQQALGQGPQFIFQYYEEEERQRGNFPDRFSGHQFPNYSSELNVNALLLGDSALYLCASSLGSPYEQYFGPGTRLTVT.

The sample holds one count of this clone. This sequence is one base from a far larger clone and is likely a read error. The CDR3 bases are TGCGCCAGCTCAAGAGGGACTAGCGGGTTAGAGCAGTACTTC. It encodes CASSRGTSGLEQYF. The V and J genes are TRBV5-1 and TRBJ2-7; 12 bases map to TRBD2. CDR1 SGHRS and CDR2 YFSETQ come from the germline V gene. V shed 7 bases and J 7 bases; nucleotides not matched to a gene: 9. This CDR3 contains 14 residues. Filled out from reference TRBV5-1 and TRBJ2-7, the complete variable domain reads KAGVTQTPRYLIKTRGQQVTLSCSPISGHRSVSWYQQTPGQGLQFLFEYFSETQRNKGNFPGRFSGRQFSNSRSEMNVSTLELGDSALYLCASSRGTSGLEQYFGPGTRLTVT.

The chain uses TRBV4-3 and TRBJ1-6; D perhaps matches TRBD1 (6 bases). The CDR3 contains 16 residues. Per the germline V gene, CDR1 is LGHNA and CDR2 is YSLEER. V was cut by 0 bases and J by 7 bases, with 13 bases left in between. As DNA, the CDR3 is TGCGCCAGCAGCCAAGATCGCGGGGGGGCGAATTCACCCCTCCACTTT. Protein: CASSQDRGGANSPLHF.

J is TRBJ1-1 and V is TRBV5-1, with a possible D match to TRBD1 (5 bases). Per germline, CDR1 SGHRS and CDR2 YFSETQ. Trimming took off 0 bases at V and 3 bases at J, with 12 bases between the two ends. This CDR3 has 15 amino acids. The DNA of the CDR3 is TGCGCCAGCAGCTTGGAACCGGGGGGTTACACTGAAGCTTTCTTT. It specifies CASSLEPGGYTEAFF.

The sample holds a few counts of this clone. It differs at one base from a far larger clone, so likely a read error. V gene TRBV30 combines with J gene TRBJ1-3; D call uncertain. V was shortened by 1 base and J by 0 bases, with 7 bases between the two germline ends. CDR1 is GTSNPN and CDR2 is SVGIG in the germline V gene (reference sequence). The CDR3 is made up of 14 amino acids. CDR3 DNA: TGTGCCTGGAGTGAGATAGGCTCTGGAAACACCATATATTTT. This translates into CAWSEIGSGNTIYF.

This clone has only one observation. V usage is TRBV2 and J usage is TRBJ1-2, with 8 bases matching TRBD1. J lost 4 bases, V lost 3 bases, and 4 bases had no gene match. The CDR3 is 14 amino acids. Looked up from germline, CDR1 is SNHLY and CDR2 is FYNNEI. CDR3 coding DNA: TGTGCCAGCAGTGAGGACAGGGTTTCCTATGGCTACACCTTC. Its protein is CASSEDRVSYGYTF. Supplemented by reference TRBV2 and TRBJ1-2, the full variable domain reads EPEVTQTPSHQVTQMGQEVILRCVPISNHLYFYWYRQILGQKVEFLVSFYNNEISEKSEIFDDQFSVERPDGSNFTLKIRSTKLEDSAMYFCASSEDRVSYGYTFGSGTRLTVV.

The rearrangement links TRBV11-2 to TRBJ2-5, with 7 positions matching TRBD2. The germline V gene has CDR1 SGHAT and CDR2 FQNNGV. Trimming took 2 bases from V and 4 from J; bases not matched to a gene: 10. The CDR3 runs to 16 residues. The CDR3 spells CASSLRRAGVRETQYF. DNA for the CDR3: TGTGCCAGCAGCTTACGTCGGGCGGGAGTGAGAGAGACCCAGTACTTC.

This clone was counted a single time. This chain uses TRBV6-5 with TRBJ2-7, with D perhaps TRBD1 (7 bases). CDR1 and CDR2 from the germline V gene are MNHEY and SVGAGI. Trimming removed 7 bases at V and 3 bases at J, with 19 bases between. This CDR3 has 15 amino acids. The CDR3 DNA reads TGTGCCAGCACTCCCCCCCAGGGGGGAGTCTACGAGCAGTACTTC. As protein: CASTPPQGGVYEQYF.

The V gene is TRBV7-8, the J gene TRBJ2-3; perhaps TRBD2 as D (5 bases). Germline CDR1 SGHVS, CDR2 FQNEAQ. CDR3 length: 13 amino acids. Trimming left V 1 base short and J 6 bases short, with 8 bases between. CDR3 sequence: CASSLERQDTQYF. CDR3 in DNA: TGTGCCAGCAGCTTAGAGCGGCAGGATACGCAGTATTTT. The variable domain in full, with the rest retrieved from reference TRBV7-8 and TRBJ2-3, is GAGVSQSPRYKVAKRGQDVALRCDPISGHVSLFWYQQALGQGPEFLTYFQNEAQLDKSGLPSDRFFAERPEGSVSTLKIQRTQQEDSAVYLCASSLERQDTQYFGPGTRLTVL.

This chain connects TRBV18 to TRBJ2-1; D is ambiguous. V lost 2 bases and J lost 4, with 12 bases in between. The CDR3 runs 15 residues. Germline CDR1 reads KGHSH; CDR2 reads LQKENI. CDR3: CASSPRRSVYNEQFF. In nucleotides, the CDR3 is TGTGCCAGCTCACCAAGACGGAGCGTTTACAATGAGCAGTTCTTC.

Comment on this clone: A single base is all that separates this from a far larger clone, so a read error is likely. The chain combines TRBV28 with TRBJ2-7; D gene uncertain. The CDR3 has 15 residues. CDR1 is MDHEN and CDR2 is SYDVKM in the germline V gene. Trimming shortened V by 7 bases and J by 2 bases, and 18 bases separated the two germline ends. CDR3: CASNTIVGPTYEQYF. In nucleotides, the CDR3 is TGTGCCAGCAACACTATAGTGGGCCCTACCTACGAGCAGTACTTC.

The rearrangement joins TRBV5-1 to TRBJ2-1; tentative D call: TRBD2 (5 bases). The length of the CDR3 is 15 residues. Germline-derived CDR1 and CDR2 are SGHRS and YFSETQ. V was trimmed by 4 bases and J by 8 bases, leaving 19 bases between them. The CDR3 coding sequence is TGCGCCAGCAGCCCAGGAGGAGGTTACGTGGATGAGCAGTTCTTC. It encodes CASSPGGGYVDEQFF.

The chain employs TRBV7-9 and TRBJ1-5; the D gene is possibly TRBD1 (6 bases). Looked up from germline, CDR1 is SEHNR and CDR2 is FQNEAQ (reference sequence). Trimming stripped 3 bases from V and 9 bases from J, with 15 bases between. The CDR3 sequence is 14 residues long. CDR3 residues: CASSLGHQSGPQHF. CDR3 nucleotides: TGTGCCAGCAGCTTGGGACACCAGTCGGGGCCCCAGCATTTT.

This chain links TRBV7-7 with TRBJ2-5, with D uncertain. Germline CDR1 SSHAT, CDR2 FNYEAQ (reference sequence). V was trimmed by 3 bases and J by 4 bases, leaving 9 bases between them. The CDR3 loop spans 13 amino acids. The CDR3 region is CASSFSPRETQYF. For the CDR3, the DNA is TGTGCCAGCAGCTTCTCCCCCCGAGAGACCCAGTACTTC.

This clone was counted many times. The rearrangement joins TRBV5-1 to TRBJ2-7; no clear D gene. Germline V lookup: CDR1 SGHRS, CDR2 YFSETQ. CDR3 size: 15 residues. V shed 0 bases and J shed 3 bases, with 13 bases lying between them. This CDR3 reads CASSLDSSVYYEQYF. The CDR3 DNA sequence: TGCGCCAGCAGCTTGGACTCGAGTGTCTACTACGAGCAGTACTTC.

This chain links TRBV6-1 with TRBJ2-4; D uncertain. The V gene lost 3 bases and the J gene lost 8 bases, with 11 bases spanning the gap. The CDR3 runs 13 residues. Germline V lookup: CDR1 MNHNS, CDR2 SASEGT. The DNA of the CDR3 is TGTGCCAGCAGTGACCGCGGATCAGACATTCAGTACTTC. This codes for CASSDRGSDIQYF.

CDR3 in DNA: TGTGCCAGCAGAGGCAGGGGGGGTGAAAAACTGTTTTTT. Translating it yields CASRGRGGEKLFF. V is TRBV6-1 and J is TRBJ1-4; 7 bases agree with TRBD1. This CDR3 is built from 13 residues. With 6 bases clipped from V and 7 bases from J, the junction kept 5 bases outside the gene matches. Germline V lookup: CDR1 MNHNS, CDR2 SASEGT.

V gene TRBV6-6 combines with J gene TRBJ1-5, with 10 nucleotides matching TRBD1. V lost 6 bases and J lost 6; bases outside the gene matches: 8. The length of the CDR3 is 15 residues. Germline CDR1 and CDR2: MNHNY and SVGAGI (reference sequence). CDR3 bases: TGTGCCAGCAGCTATCCGACAGGGGGCGGTCAGCCCCAGCATTTT. Its protein product is CASSYPTGGGQPQHF.